The 8 T cell receptor beta chains in this list originate from one sample, sequenced in a study of post-analysis software for immune sequencing data. Study-wide points: There were roughly 5 TRBV segments more frequent in patients than controls, and TRBV5-6, TRBV5-1 and TRBV20-1 were among them.

The antigens of these receptors remain unknown. Carried by the TCR beta cDNA libraries were unique molecular identifiers. TCRdb reprocessed the PCR reads with MiXCR, giving one entry per CDR3 protein. This sample has about 500,000 distinct CDR3 sequences, with around 40% found just once. Specimen: blood. These receptors came from a girl aged 5-17 years with multiple sclerosis.

The V and J genes are TRBV29-1 and TRBJ2-3; possible D gene TRBD2, 5 bases. The CDR3 extends over 13 amino acids. V was clipped by 8 bases and J by 2 bases, with 14 bases between them. Germline-derived CDR1 and CDR2 are SQVTM and ANQGSEA. CDR3 sequence: CSTRAGDTDTQYF. DNA for the CDR3: TGCAGCACGAGGGCCGGAGACACAGATACGCAGTATTTT.

The table lists this clonotype with a few counts. The chain is built from TRBV10-3 and TRBJ1-1, with D unresolved. Germline-derived CDR1 and CDR2 are ENHRY and SYGVKD. The CDR3 is made up of 16 amino acids. V was pared by 4 bases and J by 1 base, with 16 bases between. The CDR3 DNA is TGTGCCATCAGTGGGATTTCTGGACGGACGAACACTGAAGCTTTCTTT. Its translation is CAISGISGRTNTEAFF.

The sample holds many counts of this clonotype. The V gene is TRBV5-1, the J gene TRBJ2-1; TRBD1 matches 11 bases. The V gene's germline CDR1 is SGHRS and CDR2 YFSETQ. This CDR3 contains 14 residues. The ends lost 6 bases at V and 3 bases at J; junction bases unmatched: 2. The CDR3 DNA is TGCGCCAGCACCGGGACAGGGGGCTACAATGAGCAGTTCTTC. Its translation: CASTGTGGYNEQFF.

This chain joins TRBV6-2 or TRBV6-3 and TRBJ2-1; TRBD1 matches at 9 bases. The V segment lost 5 bases and the J segment 8 bases; nucleotides outside the gene matches: 10. CDR1 MNHEY and CDR2 SVGEGT come from the germline V gene. There are 15 residues in the CDR3. CDR3 sequence (DNA): TGTGCCAGCAGTCTCGGACAGGGGTGGGGCGATGAGCAGTTCTTC. As protein: CASSLGQGWGDEQFF.

This sequence joins TRBV7-9 and TRBJ2-3; a weak D match, TRBD2 (5 bases). The CDR3 extends over 13 amino acids. Germline V gene data show CDR1 as SEHNR and CDR2 as FQNEAQ (reference sequence). With 7 bases removed from V and 2 bases from J, the gap between germline ends came to 10 bases. The CDR3 region is CASTPGNTDTQYF. CDR3 bases: TGTGCCAGCACCCCGGGGAACACAGATACGCAGTATTTT. The full variable domain, with the rest looked up from reference TRBV7-9 and TRBJ2-3, is DTGVSQNPRHKITKRGQNVTFRCDPISEHNRLYWYRQTLGQGPEFLTYFQNEAQLEKSRLLSDRFSAERPKGSFSTLEIQRTEQGDSAMYLCASTPGNTDTQYFGPGTRLTVL.

As to this clonotype: The junction departs from germline at one end; a sequencing error may be responsible. The genes are TRBV4-3 and TRBJ2-4; D perhaps matches TRBD1 (6 bases). CDR1 LGHNA and CDR2 YSLEER come from the germline V gene. The CDR3 is made up of 16 amino acids. The CDR3 spells CASSQEVGAAINIQYF. The CDR3 DNA reads as TGCGCTAGCAGCCAAGAGGTGGGGGCCGCAATAAACATTCAGTACTTC.

The chain employs TRBV7-9 and TRBJ2-3; D is ambiguous. The CDR3 sequence is 12 residues long. Trimming removed 4 bases from V and 6 bases from J, with 8 bases in between. Per germline, CDR1 SEHNR and CDR2 FQNEAQ (reference sequence). As DNA, the CDR3 is TGTGCCAGCAGCTCAGAGTTGGATACGCAGTATTTT. This codes for CASSSELDTQYF.

The chain employs TRBV29-1 and TRBJ2-1, with TRBD2 identical over 11 bases. V dropped 0 bases and J dropped 2; count of bases not matched to a gene: 6. The germline V gene has CDR1 SQVTM and CDR2 ANQGSEA. This CDR3 has 17 residues. CDR3 sequence: CSVEDFIAGGPYNEQFF. CDR3 DNA sequence: TGCAGCGTTGAAGATTTTATAGCGGGAGGGCCCTACAATGAGCAGTTCTTC.